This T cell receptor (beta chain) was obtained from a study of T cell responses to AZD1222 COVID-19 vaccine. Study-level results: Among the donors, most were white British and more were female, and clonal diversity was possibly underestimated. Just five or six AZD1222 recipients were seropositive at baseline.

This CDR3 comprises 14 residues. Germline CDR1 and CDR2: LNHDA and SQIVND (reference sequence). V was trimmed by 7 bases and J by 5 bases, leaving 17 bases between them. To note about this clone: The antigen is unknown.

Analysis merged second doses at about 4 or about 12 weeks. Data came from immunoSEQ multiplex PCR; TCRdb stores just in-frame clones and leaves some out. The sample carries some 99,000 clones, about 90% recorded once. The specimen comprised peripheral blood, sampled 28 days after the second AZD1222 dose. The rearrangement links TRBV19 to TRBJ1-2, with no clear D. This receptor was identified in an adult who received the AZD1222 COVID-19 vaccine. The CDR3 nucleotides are TGTGCCAGTAAGGAGGCAGGAGAGAGGTATGGCTACACCTTC. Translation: CASKEAGERYGYTF.